These T cell receptor beta chains were read from a single sample in a study of cytotoxic CD8 clonotypes in ibrutinib-treated CLL. Clones were read by immunoSEQ multiplex PCR, and TCRdb kept only the in-frame ones, dropping some. The sample lists over 200,000 clones; roughly 73% were seen once. Sequenced here: PBMCs, sampled after 12 months of ibrutinib treatment. Receptors originate from a human donor with chronic lymphocytic leukemia. Each CDR3 is given with its conserved first and last residue. A D gene is named only where the DNA matches it firmly. Part of the rows lack a size; the others show once, few, many or a class for expanded clones.

d_call	v_call	clone_size	j_call	cdr3_aa	cdr3_nt
TRBD1	TRBV14	NA	TRBJ2-7	CASSLGWDRGLRPYEQYF	TGTGCCAGCAGCCTCGGGTGGGACAGGGGGCTAAGACCCTACGAGCAGTACTTC
TRBD1	TRBV10-3	NA	TRBJ2-1	CAITRQGVNEQFF	TGTGCCATCACCAGACAGGGAGTCAATGAGCAGTTCTTC
TRBD1	TRBV6-1	NA	TRBJ1-1	CASSSRTGAEAFF	TGTGCCAGCAGTTCCCGGACAGGGGCTGAAGCTTTCTTT
NA	TRBV4-1	few	TRBJ1-1	CASSQLAARNTEAFF	TGCGCCAGCAGCCAACTCGCGGCTCGGAACACTGAAGCTTTCTTT
NA	TRBV9	NA	TRBJ2-5	CASSVAGYGGSGETQYF	TGTGCCAGCAGCGTAGCGGGGTACGGGGGCTCGGGGGAGACCCAGTACTTC
TRBD2	TRBV2	NA	TRBJ2-5	CASKGLAGPQETQYF	TGTGCCAGCAAGGGACTAGCGGGACCCCAAGAGACCCAGTACTTC
NA	TRBV7-9	many	TRBJ2-1	CASSDSLTDYNEQFF	TGTGCCAGCAGCGATTCACTGACAGATTACAATGAGCAGTTCTTC
NA	TRBV7-6	few	TRBJ2-7	CASSLANRGGEQYF	TGTGCCAGCAGCTTAGCGAATCGGGGTGGGGAGCAGTACTTC
TRBD1	TRBV4-2	NA	TRBJ1-1	CASSQWGAGGSNTEAFF	TGTGCCAGCAGCCAGTGGGGGGCAGGGGGATCGAACACTGAAGCTTTCTTT
NA	TRBV11-2	medium-sized	TRBJ2-7	CASSLIGFGEQYF	TGTGCCAGCAGCTTAATTGGGTTCGGCGAGCAGTACTTC
TRBD2	TRBV7-8	NA	TRBJ2-1	CASNHLAGGGYNEQFF	TGTGCCAGCAACCACCTAGCGGGAGGAGGGTACAATGAGCAGTTCTTC
NA	TRBV10-2	NA	TRBJ2-5	CASSEFPSRGTQYF	TGCGCCAGCAGTGAGTTCCCCTCACGGGGGACCCAGTACTTC
NA	TRBV5-4	once	TRBJ1-1	CASSLASAYTEAFF	TGTGCCAGCAGCTTGGCCTCGGCTTACACTGAAGCTTTCTTT
NA	TRBV25-1	NA	TRBJ1-1	CASSPNWGANTEAFF	TGTGCCAGCAGCCCCAATTGGGGTGCGAACACTGAAGCTTTCTTT
NA	TRBV28	NA	TRBJ1-4	CASMPVNEKLFF	TGTGCCAGCATGCCAGTTAATGAAAAACTGTTTTTT
TRBD1	TRBV6-6	NA	TRBJ2-7	CASSYTGGFNEQYF	TGTGCCAGCAGTTACACAGGGGGATTTAACGAGCAGTACTTC
NA	TRBV7-3	NA	TRBJ2-1	CASSLTGTDNEQFF	TGTGCCAGCAGCTTGACCGGGACGGACAATGAGCAGTTCTTC
NA	TRBV5-1	NA	TRBJ1-2	CASSLGTTQAPYGYTF	TGCGCCAGCAGCTTGGGGACGACCCAGGCTCCCTATGGCTACACCTTC
NA	TRBV18	NA	TRBJ1-5	CASSTGGNQPQHF	TGTGCCAGCTCGACCGGGGGTAATCAGCCCCAGCATTTT
NA	TRBV18	NA	TRBJ1-1	CASSPASYRNTEAFF	TGTGCCAGCTCACCCGCTTCTTACAGGAACACTGAAGCTTTCTTT
NA	TRBV5-1	NA	TRBJ2-3	CASSLSPGLDTDTQYF	TGCGCCAGCAGCTTGTCCCCGGGGCTTGACACAGATACGCAGTATTTT
NA	TRBV6-1	NA	TRBJ1-1	CASSVSANTEAFF	TGTGCCAGCAGTGTATCGGCGAACACTGAAGCTTTCTTT
NA	TRBV5-1	NA	TRBJ2-1	CASSLEAGTSNEQFF	TGCGCCAGCAGCTTGGAGGCGGGGACATCCAATGAGCAGTTCTTC
NA	TRBV6-5	NA	TRBJ1-2	CASSFSDRPDYGYTF	TGTGCCAGCAGTTTTTCCGACAGGCCAGACTATGGCTACACCTTC
NA	TRBV7-8	NA	TRBJ2-7	CASSLWRVDYEQYF	TGTGCCAGCAGCTTATGGCGGGTGGACTACGAGCAGTACTTC
TRBD2	TRBV7-6	NA	TRBJ2-1	CASNGLAGGGSYNEQFF	TGTGCCAGCAACGGACTAGCGGGGGGCGGGTCCTACAATGAGCAGTTCTTC
NA	TRBV7-7	NA	TRBJ2-5	CASSLGGQETQYF	TGTGCTAGCAGCTTAGGAGGCCAAGAGACCCAGTACTTC
NA	TRBV9	NA	TRBJ2-3	CASSVGLDTQYF	TGTGCCAGCAGCGTAGGTTTGGATACGCAGTATTTT
NA	TRBV5-1	few	TRBJ2-7	CASSSTEGHEQYF	TGCGCCAGCAGCTCTACAGAGGGTCACGAGCAGTACTTC